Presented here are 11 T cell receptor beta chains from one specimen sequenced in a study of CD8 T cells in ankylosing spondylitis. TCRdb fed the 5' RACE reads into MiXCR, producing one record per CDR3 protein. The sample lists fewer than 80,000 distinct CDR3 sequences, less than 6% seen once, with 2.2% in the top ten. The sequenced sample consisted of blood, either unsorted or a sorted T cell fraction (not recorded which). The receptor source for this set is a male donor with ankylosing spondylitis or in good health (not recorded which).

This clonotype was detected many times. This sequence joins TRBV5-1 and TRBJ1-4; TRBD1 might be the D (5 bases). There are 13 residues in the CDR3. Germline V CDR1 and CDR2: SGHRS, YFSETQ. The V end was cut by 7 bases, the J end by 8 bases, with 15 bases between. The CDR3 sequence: CASSGPLDEKLFF. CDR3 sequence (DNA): TGCGCCAGCTCAGGGCCCTTAGACGAAAAACTGTTTTTT.

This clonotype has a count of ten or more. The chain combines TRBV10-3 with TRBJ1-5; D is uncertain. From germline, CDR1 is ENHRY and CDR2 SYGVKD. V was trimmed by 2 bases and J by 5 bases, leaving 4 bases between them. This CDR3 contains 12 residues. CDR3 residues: CAISEGDQPQHF. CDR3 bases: TGTGCCATCAGTGAGGGGGATCAGCCCCAGCATTTT.

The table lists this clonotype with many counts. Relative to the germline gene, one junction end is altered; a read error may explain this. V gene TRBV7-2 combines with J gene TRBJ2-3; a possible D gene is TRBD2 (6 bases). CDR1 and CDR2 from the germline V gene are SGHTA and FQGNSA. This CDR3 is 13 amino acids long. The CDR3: CASSLAWGVVMNF. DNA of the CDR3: TGTGCCAGCAGCTTAGCCTGGGGGGTGGTAATGAATTTT.

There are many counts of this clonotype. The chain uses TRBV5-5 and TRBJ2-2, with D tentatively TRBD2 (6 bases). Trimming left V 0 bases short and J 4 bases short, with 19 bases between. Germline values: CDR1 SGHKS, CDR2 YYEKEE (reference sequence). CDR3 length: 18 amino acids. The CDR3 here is CASSLGAGMMTSTGELFF. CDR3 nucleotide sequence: TGTGCCAGCAGCTTGGGCGCGGGAATGATGACTAGCACCGGGGAGCTGTTTTTT. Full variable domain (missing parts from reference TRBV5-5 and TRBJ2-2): DAGVTQSPTHLIKTRGQQVTLRCSPISGHKSVSWYQQVLGQGPQFIFQYYEKEERGRGNFPDRFSARQFPNYSSELNVNALLLGDSALYLCASSLGAGMMTSTGELFFGEGSRLTVL.

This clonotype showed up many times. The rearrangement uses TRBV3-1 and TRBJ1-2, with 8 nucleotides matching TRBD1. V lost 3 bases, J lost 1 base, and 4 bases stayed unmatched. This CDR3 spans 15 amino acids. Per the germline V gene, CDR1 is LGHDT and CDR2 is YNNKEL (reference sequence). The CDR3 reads CASSHRDRHNYGYTF. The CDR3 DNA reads TGTGCCAGCAGCCACCGGGACAGGCATAACTATGGCTACACCTTC.

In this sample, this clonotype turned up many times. The CDR3 spells CASNTRGPETQYF. DNA for the CDR3: TGTGCCAGCAATACTAGAGGACCAGAGACCCAGTACTTC. The chain recombines TRBV28 with TRBJ2-5; D perhaps matches TRBD2 (5 bases). The CDR3 is 13 amino acids. V lost 7 bases and J lost 4, with 13 bases in between. CDR1 and CDR2 from the germline V gene are MDHEN and SYDVKM.

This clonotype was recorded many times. As DNA, the CDR3 is TGTGCCAGCAGCTATATTACAGGGGAGACCCAGTACTTC. Residues: CASSYITGETQYF. The chain employs TRBV7-3 and TRBJ2-5, with TRBD1 as a possible D gene (6 bases). The CDR3 consists of 13 residues. Trimming stripped 4 bases from V and 5 bases from J, with 11 bases between. Germline CDR1 reads SGHTA; CDR2 reads FQGTGA.

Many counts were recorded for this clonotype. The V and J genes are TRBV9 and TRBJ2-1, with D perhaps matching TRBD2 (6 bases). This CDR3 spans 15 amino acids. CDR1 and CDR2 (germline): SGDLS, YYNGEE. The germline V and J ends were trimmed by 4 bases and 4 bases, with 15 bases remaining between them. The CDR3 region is CASSPQRASYNEQFF. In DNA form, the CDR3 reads TGTGCCAGCAGCCCCCAGCGGGCCTCTTACAATGAGCAGTTCTTC.

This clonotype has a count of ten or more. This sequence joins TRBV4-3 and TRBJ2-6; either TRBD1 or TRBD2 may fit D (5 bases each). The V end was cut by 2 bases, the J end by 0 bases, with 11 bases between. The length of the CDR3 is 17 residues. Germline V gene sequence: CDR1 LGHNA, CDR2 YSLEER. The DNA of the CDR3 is TGCGCCAGCAGCCAAACCGGGACGGCCTCTGGGGCCAACGTCCTGACTTTC. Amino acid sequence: CASSQTGTASGANVLTF.

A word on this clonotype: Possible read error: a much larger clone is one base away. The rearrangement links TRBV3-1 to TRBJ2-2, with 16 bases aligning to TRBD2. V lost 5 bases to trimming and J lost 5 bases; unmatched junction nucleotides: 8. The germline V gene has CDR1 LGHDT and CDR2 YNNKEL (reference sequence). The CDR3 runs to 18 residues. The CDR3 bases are TGTGCCAGCAGCGGCGGGACTAGCGGGGGGGTCCGGACCGGGGAGCTGTTTTTT. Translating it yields CASSGGTSGGVRTGELFF.

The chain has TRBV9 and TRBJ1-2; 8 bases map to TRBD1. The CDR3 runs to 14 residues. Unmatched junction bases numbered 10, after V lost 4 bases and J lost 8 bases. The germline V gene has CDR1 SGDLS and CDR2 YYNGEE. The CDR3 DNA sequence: TGTGCCAGCAGCCAATTTACAGGGGGAGGAGGCTACACCTTC. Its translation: CASSQFTGGGGYTF.